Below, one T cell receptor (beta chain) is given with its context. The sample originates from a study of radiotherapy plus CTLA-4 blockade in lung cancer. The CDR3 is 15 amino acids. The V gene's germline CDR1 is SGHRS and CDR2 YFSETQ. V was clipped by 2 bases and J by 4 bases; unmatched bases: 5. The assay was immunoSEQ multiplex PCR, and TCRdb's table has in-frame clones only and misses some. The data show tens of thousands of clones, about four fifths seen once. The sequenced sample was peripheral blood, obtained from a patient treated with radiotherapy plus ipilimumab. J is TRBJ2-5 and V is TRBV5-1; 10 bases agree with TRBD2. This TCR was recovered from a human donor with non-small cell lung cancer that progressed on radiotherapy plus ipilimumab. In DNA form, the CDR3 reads TGCGCCAGCAGCTTTACACTAGCGGGACTAGAGACCCAGTACTTC. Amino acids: CASSFTLAGLETQYF.